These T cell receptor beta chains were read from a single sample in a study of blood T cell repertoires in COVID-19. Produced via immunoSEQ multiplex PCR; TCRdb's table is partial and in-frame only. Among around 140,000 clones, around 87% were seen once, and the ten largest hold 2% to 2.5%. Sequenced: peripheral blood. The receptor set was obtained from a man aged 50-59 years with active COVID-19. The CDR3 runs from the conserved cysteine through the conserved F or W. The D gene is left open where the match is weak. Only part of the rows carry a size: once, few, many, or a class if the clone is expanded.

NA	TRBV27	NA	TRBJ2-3	TGTGCCAGCAGTTTAGAGGCTGCGGGTTTACGCACAGATACGCAGTATTTT	CASSLEAAGLRTDTQYF
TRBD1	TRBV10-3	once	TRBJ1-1	TGTGCCATCCGGGACAGGGACACTGAAGCTTTCTTT	CAIRDRDTEAFF
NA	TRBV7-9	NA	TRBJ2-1	TGTGCCAGCAGAAAACTAGTCGGGTCGGGGGACAATGAGCAGTTCTTC	CASRKLVGSGDNEQFF
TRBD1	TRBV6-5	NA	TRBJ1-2	TGTGCCAGCAAGAGCGACAGGGATAACTATGGCTACACCTTC	CASKSDRDNYGYTF
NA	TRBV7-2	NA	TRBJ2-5	TGTGCCAGCAGCTTATCCCGGGGAGAGACCCAGTACTTC	CASSLSRGETQYF
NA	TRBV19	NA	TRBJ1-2	TGTGCCAGTAGTATAGGCACGGGAAACTATGGCTACACCTTC	CASSIGTGNYGYTF
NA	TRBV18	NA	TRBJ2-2	TGTGCCAGCTCATCCTCCGTCGCCGGGGAGCTGTTTTTT	CASSSSVAGELFF
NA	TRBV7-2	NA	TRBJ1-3	TGTGCCAGCAGCCCCTCGGGGTCTGGAAACACCATATATTTT	CASSPSGSGNTIYF
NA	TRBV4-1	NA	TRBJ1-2	TGCGCCAGCAGCCAACTGCTCAGGGTACATCAAGGCTACACCTTC	CASSQLLRVHQGYTF
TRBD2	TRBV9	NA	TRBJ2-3	TGTGCCAGCAGCGTAGGGAACGGGGGGGCCACAGATACGCAGTATTTT	CASSVGNGGATDTQYF
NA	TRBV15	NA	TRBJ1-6	TGTGCCACCAGCAGAGATAGACAGAGCTCCTATAATTCACCCCTCCACTTT	CATSRDRQSSYNSPLHF
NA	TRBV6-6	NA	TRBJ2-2	TGTGCCAGCAGCTTAGGGGGCACCGGGGAGCTGTTTTTT	CASSLGGTGELFF
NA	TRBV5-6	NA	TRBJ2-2	TGTGCCAGGACTTGGTCGCGGGGCCCTAGTGCGAACACCGGGGAGCTGTTTTTT	CARTWSRGPSANTGELFF
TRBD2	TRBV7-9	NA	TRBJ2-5	TGTGCCAGCAGCTTGTTAAGCGGGGTTCGGGAGACCCAGTACTTC	CASSLLSGVRETQYF